Listed below are T cell receptor beta chains from one sample, sequenced in a study of cytomegalovirus exposure and HLA in healthy donors. Produced via immunoSEQ multiplex PCR; TCRdb's table is partial and in-frame only. The repertoire holds over 150,000 clones, with around four fifths as singletons. Sequencing input: PBMCs. All receptors derive from a girl aged 2 to 9 in good health and CMV-seropositive. The CDR3 runs from the conserved cysteine through the conserved F or W. The order of the fields is D gene, J gene, clone size, V gene, CDR3 DNA, CDR3 protein. D genes are given only for firm matches. Part of the rows lack a size; the others show once, few, many or a class for expanded clones.

d_call: TRBD2; j_call: TRBJ2-7; clone_size: .; v_call: TRBV10-1; cdr3_nt: TGCGCCAGCAGTTTGGGACTAGGTGAAGCCGAGCAGTACTTC; cdr3_aa: CASSLGLGEAEQYF
d_call: .; j_call: TRBJ2-7; clone_size: .; v_call: TRBV5-4; cdr3_nt: TGTGCCAGCAGCCCCAGGGGCAGCGCCTACGAGCAGTACTTC; cdr3_aa: CASSPRGSAYEQYF
d_call: TRBD1; j_call: TRBJ1-3; clone_size: once; v_call: TRBV2; cdr3_nt: TGTGCCAGCAGTGACGGGACAGCAAGCTCTGGAAACACCATATATTTT; cdr3_aa: CASSDGTASSGNTIYF
d_call: TRBD1; j_call: TRBJ2-5; clone_size: .; v_call: TRBV2; cdr3_nt: TGTGCCAGCACTCCGGGACAGCAGTACCAAGAGACCCAGTACTTC; cdr3_aa: CASTPGQQYQETQYF
d_call: .; j_call: TRBJ2-2; clone_size: .; v_call: TRBV6-1; cdr3_nt: TGTGCCAGCAGTGACGGCGGCATCGGGGAGCTGTTTTTT; cdr3_aa: CASSDGGIGELFF
d_call: .; j_call: TRBJ2-1; clone_size: .; v_call: TRBV6-5; cdr3_nt: TGTGCCAGCAGCCGCGGGACTCTATCACCCGGTGAGCAGTTCTTC; cdr3_aa: CASSRGTLSPGEQFF
d_call: .; j_call: TRBJ1-6; clone_size: .; v_call: TRBV5-6; cdr3_nt: TGTGCCAGCAGCCGCCGGGATCCCCACTTGATCTATAATTCACCCCTCCACTTT; cdr3_aa: CASSRRDPHLIYNSPLHF
d_call: .; j_call: TRBJ2-1; clone_size: .; v_call: TRBV7-9; cdr3_nt: TGTGCCAGCAGCCCTCTTAGTGCGGCTCTCTCCTACAATGAGCAGTTCTTC; cdr3_aa: CASSPLSAALSYNEQFF
d_call: .; j_call: TRBJ1-1; clone_size: .; v_call: TRBV7-9; cdr3_nt: TGTGCCAGCAGCTTAGGTAGTCAGGGGACCGAAGCTTTCTTT; cdr3_aa: CASSLGSQGTEAFF
d_call: TRBD1; j_call: TRBJ1-5; clone_size: .; v_call: TRBV28; cdr3_nt: TGTGCCAGCAGACAGGGGTCCCTTCGCAATCAGCCCCAGCATTTT; cdr3_aa: CASRQGSLRNQPQHF
d_call: .; j_call: TRBJ2-7; clone_size: .; v_call: TRBV5-1; cdr3_nt: TGCGCCAGCAGCTGGGGAGGGGGGTACGAGCAGTACTTC; cdr3_aa: CASSWGGGYEQYF
d_call: TRBD1; j_call: TRBJ1-1; clone_size: .; v_call: TRBV7-8; cdr3_nt: TGTGCCAGCAGCTTGGGACAGCTAAACACTGAAGCTTTCTTT; cdr3_aa: CASSLGQLNTEAFF
d_call: TRBD1; j_call: TRBJ2-5; clone_size: .; v_call: TRBV10-2; cdr3_nt: TGCGCCAGCAGTCCGACAGGGGGTCGGGAGACCCAGTACTTC; cdr3_aa: CASSPTGGRETQYF
d_call: TRBD1; j_call: TRBJ2-5; clone_size: .; v_call: TRBV5-1; cdr3_nt: TGCGCCAGCAGCTTCAACGGACAGGAAGAGACCCAGTACTTC; cdr3_aa: CASSFNGQEETQYF
d_call: .; j_call: TRBJ2-1; clone_size: .; v_call: TRBV6-4; cdr3_nt: TGTGCCAGCAGTGACTTGAGGGACAATGAGCAGTTCTTC; cdr3_aa: CASSDLRDNEQFF
d_call: TRBD2; j_call: TRBJ2-1; clone_size: .; v_call: TRBV5-1; cdr3_nt: TGCGCCAGCAGCGTCTTAGCGGGAGGGCCACGGGACAATGAGCAGTTCTTC; cdr3_aa: CASSVLAGGPRDNEQFF
d_call: TRBD2; j_call: TRBJ2-3; clone_size: .; v_call: TRBV7-3; cdr3_nt: TGTGCCAGCAGCTCCTCTAGCGGGAGTGGCGATACGCAGTATTTT; cdr3_aa: CASSSSSGSGDTQYF
d_call: .; j_call: TRBJ2-2; clone_size: .; v_call: TRBV5-4; cdr3_nt: TGTGCCAGCCGCCCTAGCGTGAACACCGGGGAGCTGTTTTTT; cdr3_aa: CASRPSVNTGELFF
d_call: .; j_call: TRBJ1-1; clone_size: few; v_call: TRBV27; cdr3_nt: TGTGCCAGCAGTAGGGGGAGGGCTGAAGCTTTCTTT; cdr3_aa: CASSRGRAEAFF
d_call: .; j_call: TRBJ2-6; clone_size: .; v_call: TRBV19; cdr3_nt: TGTGCCAGCCTTAAATCTGGGGCCAACGTCCTGACTTTC; cdr3_aa: CASLKSGANVLTF
d_call: .; j_call: TRBJ2-5; clone_size: .; v_call: TRBV29-1; cdr3_nt: TGCAGCGTTGGGAGGGGACCGACCCAGTACTTC; cdr3_aa: CSVGRGPTQYF
d_call: TRBD1; j_call: TRBJ1-1; clone_size: .; v_call: TRBV28; cdr3_nt: TGTGCCAGCAGCCCGGGCCCGGGACAGGGGGGTCTAAGGGCTGAAGCTTTCTTT; cdr3_aa: CASSPGPGQGGLRAEAFF
d_call: .; j_call: TRBJ2-7; clone_size: .; v_call: TRBV5-1; cdr3_nt: TGCGCCAGCAGCTTACCCCGGAGAACATTGAGCCCCTACGAGCAGTACTTC; cdr3_aa: CASSLPRRTLSPYEQYF
d_call: TRBD1; j_call: TRBJ2-6; clone_size: .; v_call: TRBV19; cdr3_nt: TGTGCCAGTAGTATACTTCGGGGACAGGTCGTCTCTGGGGCCAACGTCCTGACTTTC; cdr3_aa: CASSILRGQVVSGANVLTF
d_call: .; j_call: TRBJ2-1; clone_size: .; v_call: TRBV6-5; cdr3_nt: TGTGCCAGCAGTTACTCGCGGGGGCGAGGGGGCAATGAGCAGTTCTTC; cdr3_aa: CASSYSRGRGGNEQFF
d_call: TRBD1; j_call: TRBJ2-7; clone_size: .; v_call: TRBV19; cdr3_nt: TGTGCCAGTAGTCGACAGGGGTTCTCCTACGAGCAGTACTTC; cdr3_aa: CASSRQGFSYEQYF
d_call: TRBD2; j_call: TRBJ2-1; clone_size: few; v_call: TRBV5-1; cdr3_nt: TGCGCCAGCAAGGCTAGCGGGTTCGATGAGCAGTTCTTC; cdr3_aa: CASKASGFDEQFF
d_call: .; j_call: TRBJ1-1; clone_size: once; v_call: TRBV27; cdr3_nt: TGTGCCAGCAGTTTAAGAGACAGTCGCACTGAAGCTTTCTTT; cdr3_aa: CASSLRDSRTEAFF
d_call: .; j_call: TRBJ1-1; clone_size: few; v_call: TRBV30; cdr3_nt: TGTGCCTGGAGTAGAGGGACTGGAGGATCTGAAGCTTTCTTT; cdr3_aa: CAWSRGTGGSEAFF
d_call: .; j_call: TRBJ2-3; clone_size: .; v_call: TRBV28; cdr3_nt: TGTGCCAGCACCCTACTACTTAGGAGCGGGAGCACAGATACGCAGTATTTT; cdr3_aa: CASTLLLRSGSTDTQYF
d_call: TRBD1; j_call: TRBJ1-1; clone_size: .; v_call: TRBV27; cdr3_nt: TGTGCCAGCAGTTCAAGACAGGGCTTGAACACTGAAGCTTTCTTT; cdr3_aa: CASSSRQGLNTEAFF
d_call: .; j_call: TRBJ1-2; clone_size: .; v_call: TRBV6-5; cdr3_nt: TGTGCCAGCAGTTACGAGGGTATAGATGGCTACACCTTC; cdr3_aa: CASSYEGIDGYTF
d_call: TRBD1; j_call: TRBJ2-1; clone_size: .; v_call: TRBV7-9; cdr3_nt: TGTGCCAGCAGCTCACAGGGGGCGGGGGAGCAGTTCTTC; cdr3_aa: CASSSQGAGEQFF
d_call: TRBD1; j_call: TRBJ1-3; clone_size: few; v_call: TRBV2; cdr3_nt: TGTGCCAGCGGGTGGGACAGGGTATCTGGAAACACCATATATTTT; cdr3_aa: CASGWDRVSGNTIYF
d_call: TRBD1; j_call: TRBJ2-7; clone_size: .; v_call: TRBV10-3; cdr3_nt: TGTGCCATCAGTGAGTCCGGGACAGGGCCCCCCTCTTCCTACGAGCAGTACTTC; cdr3_aa: CAISESGTGPPSSYEQYF
d_call: TRBD1; j_call: TRBJ2-4; clone_size: .; v_call: TRBV2; cdr3_nt: TGTGCCAGCAGTGACGAACCCCAGGGACAGGGATTTGTAGCCAAAAACATTCAGTACTTC; cdr3_aa: CASSDEPQGQGFVAKNIQYF
d_call: .; j_call: TRBJ2-2; clone_size: .; v_call: TRBV30; cdr3_nt: TGTGCCTGGTCCAGGGCCTCCTCCGGGGAGCTGTTTTTT; cdr3_aa: CAWSRASSGELFF